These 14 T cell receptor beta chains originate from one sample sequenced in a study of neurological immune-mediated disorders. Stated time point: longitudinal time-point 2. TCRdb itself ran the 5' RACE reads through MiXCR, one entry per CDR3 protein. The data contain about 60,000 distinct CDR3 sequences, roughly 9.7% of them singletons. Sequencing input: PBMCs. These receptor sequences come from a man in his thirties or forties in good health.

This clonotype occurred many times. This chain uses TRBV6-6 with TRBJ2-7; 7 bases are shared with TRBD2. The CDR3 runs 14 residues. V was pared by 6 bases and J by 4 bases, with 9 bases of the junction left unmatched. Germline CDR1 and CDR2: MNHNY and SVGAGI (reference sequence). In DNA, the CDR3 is TGTGCCAGCAGCCGGGGGGACTCAGCTTACGAGCAGTACTTC. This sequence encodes CASSRGDSAYEQYF.

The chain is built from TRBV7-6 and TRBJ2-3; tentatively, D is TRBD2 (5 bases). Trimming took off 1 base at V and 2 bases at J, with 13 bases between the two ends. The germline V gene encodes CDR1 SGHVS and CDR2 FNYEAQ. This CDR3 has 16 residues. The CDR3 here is CASSLVAGVYTDTQYF. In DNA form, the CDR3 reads TGTGCCAGCAGCTTAGTGGCGGGCGTCTACACAGATACGCAGTATTTT.

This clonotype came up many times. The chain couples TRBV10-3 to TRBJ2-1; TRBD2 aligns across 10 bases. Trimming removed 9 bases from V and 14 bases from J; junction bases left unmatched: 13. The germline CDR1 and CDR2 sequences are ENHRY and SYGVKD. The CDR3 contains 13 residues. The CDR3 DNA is TGTGCCATTACGAGCGGGAGGGGATTATTTGAGTTCTTC. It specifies CAITSGRGLFEFF.

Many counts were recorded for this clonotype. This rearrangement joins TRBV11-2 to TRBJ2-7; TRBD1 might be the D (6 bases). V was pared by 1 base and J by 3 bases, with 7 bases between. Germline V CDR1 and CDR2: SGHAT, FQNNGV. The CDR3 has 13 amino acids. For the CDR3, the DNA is TGTGCCAGCAGCTTAGGGACAGACTACGAGCAGTACTTC. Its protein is CASSLGTDYEQYF.

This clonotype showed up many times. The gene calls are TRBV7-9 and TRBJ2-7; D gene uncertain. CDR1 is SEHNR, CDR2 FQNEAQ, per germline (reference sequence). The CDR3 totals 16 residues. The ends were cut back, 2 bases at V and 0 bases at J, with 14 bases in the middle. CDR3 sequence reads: CASSLLDVSGSYEQYF. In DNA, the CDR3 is TGTGCCAGCAGCTTACTTGATGTTTCTGGCTCCTACGAGCAGTACTTC.

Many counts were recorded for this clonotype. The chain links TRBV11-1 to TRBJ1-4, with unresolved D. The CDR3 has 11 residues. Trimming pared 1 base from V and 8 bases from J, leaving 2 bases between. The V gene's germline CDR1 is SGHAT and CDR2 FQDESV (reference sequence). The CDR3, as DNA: TGTGCCAGCAGCTTAGACGAAAAACTGTTTTTT. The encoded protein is CASSLDEKLFF.

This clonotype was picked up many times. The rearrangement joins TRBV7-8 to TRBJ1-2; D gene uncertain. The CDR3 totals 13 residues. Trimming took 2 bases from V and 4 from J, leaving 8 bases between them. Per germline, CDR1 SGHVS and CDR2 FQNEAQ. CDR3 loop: CASSLQESYGYTF. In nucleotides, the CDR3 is TGTGCCAGCAGCTTACAGGAGTCCTATGGCTACACCTTC. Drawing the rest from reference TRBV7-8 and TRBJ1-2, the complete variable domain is GAGVSQSPRYKVAKRGQDVALRCDPISGHVSLFWYQQALGQGPEFLTYFQNEAQLDKSGLPSDRFFAERPEGSVSTLKIQRTQQEDSAVYLCASSLQESYGYTFGSGTRLTVV.

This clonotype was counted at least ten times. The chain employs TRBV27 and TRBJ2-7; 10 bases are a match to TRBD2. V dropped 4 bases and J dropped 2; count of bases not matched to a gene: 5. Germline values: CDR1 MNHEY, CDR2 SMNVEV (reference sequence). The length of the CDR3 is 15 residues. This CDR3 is CASSSQREGPYEQYF. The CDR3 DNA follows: TGTGCCAGCAGTTCTCAGCGGGAGGGCCCCTACGAGCAGTACTTC.

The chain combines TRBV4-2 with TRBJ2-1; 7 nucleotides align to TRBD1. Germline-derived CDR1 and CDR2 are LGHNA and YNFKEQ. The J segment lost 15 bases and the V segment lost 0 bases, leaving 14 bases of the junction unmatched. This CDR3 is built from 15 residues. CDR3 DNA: TGTGCCAGCAGCCAAGAGGAGGACAGGACCTCGGGGCCGTTCTTC. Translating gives CASSQEEDRTSGPFF.

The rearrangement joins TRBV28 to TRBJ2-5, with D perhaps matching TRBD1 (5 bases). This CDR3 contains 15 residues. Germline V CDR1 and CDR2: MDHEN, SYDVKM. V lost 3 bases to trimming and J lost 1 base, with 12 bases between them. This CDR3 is CASSFRRQPQETQYF. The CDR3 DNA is TGTGCCAGCAGTTTTCGTCGACAGCCCCAAGAGACCCAGTACTTC.

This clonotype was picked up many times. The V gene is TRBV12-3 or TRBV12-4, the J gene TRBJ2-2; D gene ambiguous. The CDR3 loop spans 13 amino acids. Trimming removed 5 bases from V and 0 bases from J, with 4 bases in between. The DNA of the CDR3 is TGTGCCAGCAGTCGAGCGAACACCGGGGAGCTGTTTTTT. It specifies CASSRANTGELFF.

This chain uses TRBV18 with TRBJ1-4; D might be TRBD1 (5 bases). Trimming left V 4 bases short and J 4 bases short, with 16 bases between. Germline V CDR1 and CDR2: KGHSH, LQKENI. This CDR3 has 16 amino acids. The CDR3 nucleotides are TGTGCCAGCTCACTCAACAGGTTTGCAATTAATGAAAAACTGTTTTTT. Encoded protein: CASSLNRFAINEKLFF.

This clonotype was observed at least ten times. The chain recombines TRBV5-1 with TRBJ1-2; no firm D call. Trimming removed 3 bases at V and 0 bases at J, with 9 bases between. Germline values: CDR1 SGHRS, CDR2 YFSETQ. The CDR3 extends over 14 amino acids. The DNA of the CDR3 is TGCGCCAGCAGCTACCCGAGCCCTAACTATGGCTACACCTTC. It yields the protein CASSYPSPNYGYTF.

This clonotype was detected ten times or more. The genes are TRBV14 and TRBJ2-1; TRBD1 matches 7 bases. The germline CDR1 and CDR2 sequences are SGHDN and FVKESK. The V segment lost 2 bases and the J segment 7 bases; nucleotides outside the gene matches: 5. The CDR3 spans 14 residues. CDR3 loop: CASSQSGQLNEQFF. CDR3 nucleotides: TGTGCCAGCAGCCAATCGGGACAGCTTAATGAGCAGTTCTTC.